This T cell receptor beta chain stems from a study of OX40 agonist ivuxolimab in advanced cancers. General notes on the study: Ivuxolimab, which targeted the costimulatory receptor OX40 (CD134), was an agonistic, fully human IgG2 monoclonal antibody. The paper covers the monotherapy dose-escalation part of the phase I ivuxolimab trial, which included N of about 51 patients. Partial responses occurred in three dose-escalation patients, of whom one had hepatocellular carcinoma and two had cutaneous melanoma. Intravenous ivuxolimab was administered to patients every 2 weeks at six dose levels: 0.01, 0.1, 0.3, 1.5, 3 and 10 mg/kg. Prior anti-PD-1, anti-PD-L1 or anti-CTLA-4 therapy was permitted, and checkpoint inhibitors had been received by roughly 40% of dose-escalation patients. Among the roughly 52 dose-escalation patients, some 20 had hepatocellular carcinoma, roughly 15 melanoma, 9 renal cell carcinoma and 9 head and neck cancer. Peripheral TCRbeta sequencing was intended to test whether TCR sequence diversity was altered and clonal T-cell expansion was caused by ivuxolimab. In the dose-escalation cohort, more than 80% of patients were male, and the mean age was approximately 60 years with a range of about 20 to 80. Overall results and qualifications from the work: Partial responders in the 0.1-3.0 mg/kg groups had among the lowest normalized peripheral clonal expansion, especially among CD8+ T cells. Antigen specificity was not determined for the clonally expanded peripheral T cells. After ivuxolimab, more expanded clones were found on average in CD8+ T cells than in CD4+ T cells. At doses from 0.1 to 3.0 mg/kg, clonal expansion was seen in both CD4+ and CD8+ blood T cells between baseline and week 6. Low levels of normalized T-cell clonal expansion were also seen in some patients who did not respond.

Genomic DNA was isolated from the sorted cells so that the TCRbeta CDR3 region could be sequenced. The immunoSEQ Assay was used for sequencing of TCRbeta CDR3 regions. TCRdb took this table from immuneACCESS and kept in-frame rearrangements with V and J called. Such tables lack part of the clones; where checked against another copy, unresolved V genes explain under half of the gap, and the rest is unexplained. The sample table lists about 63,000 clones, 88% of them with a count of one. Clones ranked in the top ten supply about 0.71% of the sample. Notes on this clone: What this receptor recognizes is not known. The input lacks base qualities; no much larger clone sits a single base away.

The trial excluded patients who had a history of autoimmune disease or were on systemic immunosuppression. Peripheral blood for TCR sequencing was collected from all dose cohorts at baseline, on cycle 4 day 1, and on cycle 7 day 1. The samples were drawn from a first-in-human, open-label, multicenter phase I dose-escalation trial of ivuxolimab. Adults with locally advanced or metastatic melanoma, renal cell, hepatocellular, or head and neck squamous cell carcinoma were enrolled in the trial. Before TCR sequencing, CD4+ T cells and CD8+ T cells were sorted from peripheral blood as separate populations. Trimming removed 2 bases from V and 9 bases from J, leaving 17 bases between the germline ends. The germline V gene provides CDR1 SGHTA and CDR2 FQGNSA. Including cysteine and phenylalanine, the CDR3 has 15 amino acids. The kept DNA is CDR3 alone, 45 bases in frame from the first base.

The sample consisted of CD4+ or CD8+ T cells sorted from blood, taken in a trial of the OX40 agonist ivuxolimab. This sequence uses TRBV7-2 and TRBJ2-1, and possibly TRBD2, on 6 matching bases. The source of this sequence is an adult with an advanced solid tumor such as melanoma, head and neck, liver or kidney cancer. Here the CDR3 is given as CASSLSRLVVVEQFF. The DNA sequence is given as TGTGCCAGCAGCTTATCCCGACTAGTGGTGGTTGAGCAGTTCTTC. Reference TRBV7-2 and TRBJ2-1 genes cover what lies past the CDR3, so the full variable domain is GAGVSQSPSNKVTEKGKDVELRCDPISGHTALYWYRQSLGQGLEFLIYFQGNSAPDKSGLPSDRFSAERTGGSVSTLTIQRTQQEDSAVYLCASSLSRLVVVEQFFGPGTRLTVL.